This is a list of T cell receptor beta chains from one sample in a study of vaccination effects on CD4 cells after COVID-19. Assay used: immunoSEQ multiplex PCR; TCRdb lists only in-frame clones, some missing. Of around 49,000 clones listed, under 80% are singletons. These receptors lack a known antigen. Source: CD4+ T cells from PBMCs cultured with a peptide pool, taken before COVID-19 vaccination. The receptor source for this set is a human donor who had a prior SARS-CoV-2 infection. Both conserved end residues are part of each CDR3. Each record gives: clone size, D gene, V gene, J gene, CDR3 DNA, CDR3 protein. D genes are given only for firm matches. Size values are once, few and many counts, or a class for expanded clones, and some rows have none.

abundance: NA; d_gene: TRBD2; v_gene: TRBV7-2; j_gene: TRBJ2-1; CDR3nt: TGTGCCAGCAGCTTAGTGGGGCGGGGGTTCTACAATGAGCAGTTCTTC; CDR3aa: CASSLVGRGFYNEQFF
abundance: once; d_gene: TRBD1; v_gene: TRBV2; j_gene: TRBJ2-7; CDR3nt: TGTGCCAGCAGAGACAGGGGATACGAGCAGTACTTC; CDR3aa: CASRDRGYEQYF
abundance: NA; d_gene: NA; v_gene: TRBV7-3; j_gene: TRBJ2-1; CDR3nt: TGTGCCAGCAGCTCACCATCGGGTGAGCAGTTCTTC; CDR3aa: CASSSPSGEQFF
abundance: NA; d_gene: TRBD2; v_gene: TRBV6-5; j_gene: TRBJ2-7; CDR3nt: TGTGCCAGCAGTTACGTACTAGCGGGGGTCTACGAGCAGTACTTC; CDR3aa: CASSYVLAGVYEQYF
abundance: few; d_gene: NA; v_gene: TRBV5-4; j_gene: TRBJ2-7; CDR3nt: TGTGCCAGCAGCTTGGCCTCCCGGGGCGGAGACGAGCAGTACTTC; CDR3aa: CASSLASRGGDEQYF
abundance: NA; d_gene: NA; v_gene: TRBV7-8; j_gene: TRBJ1-3; CDR3nt: TGTGCCAGCAGGGGCAGGGGAAACACCATATATTTT; CDR3aa: CASRGRGNTIYF
abundance: NA; d_gene: TRBD1; v_gene: TRBV19; j_gene: TRBJ2-7; CDR3nt: TGTGCCAGTAGTATTTGGGACAGGGTCGACGAGCAGTACTTC; CDR3aa: CASSIWDRVDEQYF
abundance: NA; d_gene: NA; v_gene: TRBV11-3; j_gene: TRBJ1-6; CDR3nt: TGTGCCAGCGGGACGAAGGGTTATAATTCACCCCTCCACTTT; CDR3aa: CASGTKGYNSPLHF
abundance: once; d_gene: NA; v_gene: TRBV13; j_gene: TRBJ1-2; CDR3nt: TGTGCCAGCAGCTGGGGCCCGGGGGGTAACGGCTACACCTTC; CDR3aa: CASSWGPGGNGYTF
abundance: few; d_gene: TRBD1; v_gene: TRBV3-1/TRBV3-2; j_gene: TRBJ1-6; CDR3nt: TGTGCCAGCGCGCAGACAGGGGGTAATTCACCCCTCCACTTT; CDR3aa: CASAQTGGNSPLHF
abundance: NA; d_gene: NA; v_gene: TRBV10-3; j_gene: TRBJ2-7; CDR3nt: TGTGCCATCAGTGAGGGTCAGGGAGACTACGAGCAGTACTTC; CDR3aa: CAISEGQGDYEQYF
abundance: NA; d_gene: TRBD2; v_gene: TRBV4-2; j_gene: TRBJ2-1; CDR3nt: TGTGCCAGCAGTCGACCGGGACTAGTGGGTAAGAGCTCCTACAATGAGCAGTTCTTC; CDR3aa: CASSRPGLVGKSSYNEQFF
abundance: NA; d_gene: NA; v_gene: TRBV2; j_gene: TRBJ1-4; CDR3nt: TGTGCCAGCAGTCTCCAGGGAGGGGCGGGTGAAAAACTGTTTTTT; CDR3aa: CASSLQGGAGEKLFF
abundance: few; d_gene: NA; v_gene: TRBV3-1/TRBV3-2; j_gene: TRBJ2-1; CDR3nt: TGTGCCAGCAGCCAAGATCCCGGGTATCAAGATGAGCAGTTCTTC; CDR3aa: CASSQDPGYQDEQFF
abundance: NA; d_gene: NA; v_gene: TRBV20-1; j_gene: TRBJ2-5; CDR3nt: TGCAGTGCGGCAAAAGGGACCCAGTACTTC; CDR3aa: CSAAKGTQYF
abundance: few; d_gene: TRBD1; v_gene: TRBV3-1/TRBV3-2; j_gene: TRBJ2-5; CDR3nt: TGTGCCAGCAGCCAATATACAGGGGCGGAGACCCAGTACTTC; CDR3aa: CASSQYTGAETQYF
abundance: NA; d_gene: NA; v_gene: TRBV5-1; j_gene: TRBJ2-7; CDR3nt: TGCGCCAGCAGACCCTTCATAGGGGAGGCCCCCTTGGAGCAGTACTTC; CDR3aa: CASRPFIGEAPLEQYF
abundance: NA; d_gene: TRBD1; v_gene: TRBV11-2; j_gene: TRBJ2-7; CDR3nt: TGTGCCAGCAGTAGAATAGACCCCCAGGGGGCCTACGAGCAGTACTTC; CDR3aa: CASSRIDPQGAYEQYF
abundance: NA; d_gene: NA; v_gene: TRBV6-5; j_gene: TRBJ1-2; CDR3nt: TGTGCCAGCAGTTACAGTGGGGCGATCAACTATGGCTACACCTTC; CDR3aa: CASSYSGAINYGYTF
abundance: NA; d_gene: TRBD2; v_gene: TRBV5-1; j_gene: TRBJ2-3; CDR3nt: TGCGCCAGCAGCTTGGCTGTTGCAGCGGGAGTCACAGATACGCAGTATTTT; CDR3aa: CASSLAVAAGVTDTQYF
abundance: NA; d_gene: TRBD2; v_gene: TRBV11-2; j_gene: TRBJ2-7; CDR3nt: TGTGCCAGCAGTCTCCCGGGACTAGCGGGGGGGCTAAGGCACGAGCAGTACTTC; CDR3aa: CASSLPGLAGGLRHEQYF
abundance: NA; d_gene: TRBD1; v_gene: TRBV18; j_gene: TRBJ2-7; CDR3nt: TGTGCCAGCTCCTCAACCGGGACAGCCGAGGGGGAGCAGTACTTC; CDR3aa: CASSSTGTAEGEQYF
abundance: NA; d_gene: NA; v_gene: TRBV4-2; j_gene: TRBJ2-3; CDR3nt: TGTGCCAGCAGCCAAGAGGGGCCAGATACGCAGTATTTT; CDR3aa: CASSQEGPDTQYF
abundance: NA; d_gene: NA; v_gene: TRBV30; j_gene: TRBJ1-4; CDR3nt: TGTGCCTGGAGTCGCGTCGCGGCAGGGGATGAAAAACTGTTTTTT; CDR3aa: CAWSRVAAGDEKLFF
abundance: NA; d_gene: NA; v_gene: TRBV4-2; j_gene: TRBJ2-4; CDR3nt: TGTGCCAGCAGACAGAACAGGGATGCCAAAAACATTCAGTACTTC; CDR3aa: CASRQNRDAKNIQYF
abundance: few; d_gene: TRBD1; v_gene: TRBV2; j_gene: TRBJ2-1; CDR3nt: TGTGCCAGCAGTGGACAGGGACGTGAGCAGTTCTTC; CDR3aa: CASSGQGREQFF
abundance: once; d_gene: NA; v_gene: TRBV18; j_gene: TRBJ2-1; CDR3nt: TGTGCCAGCTCATACCGGGGCGGGGTCTCCTACAATGAGCAGTTCTTC; CDR3aa: CASSYRGGVSYNEQFF
abundance: NA; d_gene: NA; v_gene: TRBV7-2; j_gene: TRBJ2-3; CDR3nt: TGTGCCAGCAGCTCCGGGGGGCCATGGTATACGCAGTATTTT; CDR3aa: CASSSGGPWYTQYF
abundance: once; d_gene: TRBD2; v_gene: TRBV10-3; j_gene: TRBJ2-7; CDR3nt: TGTGCCACCCGCCACGGGCGGGAGGGCCGAGACGAGCAGTACTTC; CDR3aa: CATRHGREGRDEQYF
abundance: few; d_gene: NA; v_gene: TRBV5-6; j_gene: TRBJ2-5; CDR3nt: TGTGCCAGCAGCTTGGCTGGAGGGTTGGAGACCCAGTACTTC; CDR3aa: CASSLAGGLETQYF
abundance: NA; d_gene: TRBD2; v_gene: TRBV5-6; j_gene: TRBJ2-7; CDR3nt: TGTGCCAGCAGCTTGATTGCGGGAGGGCCGGTCGAGCAGTACTTC; CDR3aa: CASSLIAGGPVEQYF
abundance: NA; d_gene: NA; v_gene: TRBV9; j_gene: TRBJ2-1; CDR3nt: TGTGCCAGCAGCTTCTCACCGAGCTCCTACAATGAGCAGTTCTTC; CDR3aa: CASSFSPSSYNEQFF
abundance: NA; d_gene: NA; v_gene: TRBV6-5; j_gene: TRBJ2-5; CDR3nt: TGTGCCAGCAGTTGGGGCAGGGAAGAGACCCAGTACTTC; CDR3aa: CASSWGREETQYF
abundance: NA; d_gene: TRBD1; v_gene: TRBV2; j_gene: TRBJ1-2; CDR3nt: TGTGCCAGCACCAGGGGGCGCGGGGACTATGGCTACACCTTC; CDR3aa: CASTRGRGDYGYTF
abundance: NA; d_gene: NA; v_gene: TRBV18; j_gene: TRBJ1-6; CDR3nt: TGTGCCAGCTCATCGACGAGCTCCTATAATTCACCCCTCCACTTT; CDR3aa: CASSSTSSYNSPLHF
abundance: NA; d_gene: TRBD2; v_gene: TRBV3-1/TRBV3-2; j_gene: TRBJ2-2; CDR3nt: TGTGCCAGCAGCTCCCAAGGTCTAGCGGGGGCACTTTACGGGGAGCTGTTTTTT; CDR3aa: CASSSQGLAGALYGELFF
abundance: NA; d_gene: TRBD1; v_gene: TRBV6-2/TRBV6-3; j_gene: TRBJ2-3; CDR3nt: TGTGCCAGCAGCCCCGGACAGGTCTGGGATACGCAGTATTTT; CDR3aa: CASSPGQVWDTQYF
abundance: NA; d_gene: TRBD1; v_gene: TRBV30; j_gene: TRBJ1-2; CDR3nt: TGTGCCTGGATGGGACAGACCGAAAACTATGGCTACACCTTC; CDR3aa: CAWMGQTENYGYTF
abundance: NA; d_gene: NA; v_gene: TRBV18; j_gene: TRBJ2-7; CDR3nt: TGTGCCAGCTCACCACCGAGCCGACGGACTAACTACGAGCAGTACTTC; CDR3aa: CASSPPSRRTNYEQYF
abundance: NA; d_gene: NA; v_gene: TRBV30; j_gene: TRBJ1-1; CDR3nt: TGTGCCTGGAGTGTCAGGTGGACGTACACTGAAGCTTTCTTT; CDR3aa: CAWSVRWTYTEAFF
abundance: NA; d_gene: NA; v_gene: TRBV7-2; j_gene: TRBJ2-3; CDR3nt: TGTGCCAGCAGCTCCGTAGACACAGATACGCAGTATTTT; CDR3aa: CASSSVDTDTQYF
abundance: NA; d_gene: NA; v_gene: TRBV11-3; j_gene: TRBJ2-1; CDR3nt: TGTGCCAGCAGCTTCTCCAGGAACAATGAGCAGTTCTTC; CDR3aa: CASSFSRNNEQFF
abundance: NA; d_gene: TRBD2; v_gene: TRBV5-1; j_gene: TRBJ2-7; CDR3nt: TGCGCCAGCAGCCCATTTTCTTATAGCGGGAGAGACTACGAGCAGTACTTC; CDR3aa: CASSPFSYSGRDYEQYF
abundance: NA; d_gene: NA; v_gene: TRBV9; j_gene: TRBJ1-1; CDR3nt: TGTGCCAGCAGCGTCGTGGCAGTTAACACTGAAGCTTTCTTT; CDR3aa: CASSVVAVNTEAFF
abundance: NA; d_gene: NA; v_gene: TRBV19; j_gene: TRBJ2-5; CDR3nt: TGTGCCAGTAGTATACGGACGATGGAGACCCAGTACTTC; CDR3aa: CASSIRTMETQYF
abundance: NA; d_gene: TRBD1; v_gene: TRBV19; j_gene: TRBJ2-7; CDR3nt: TGTGCCAGTAGTATACGGGACAGTTCCGAGCAGTACTTC; CDR3aa: CASSIRDSSEQYF
abundance: few; d_gene: NA; v_gene: TRBV15; j_gene: TRBJ2-7; CDR3nt: TGTGCCACCAGCAAGGACCTACAAGTCTACGAGCAGTACTTC; CDR3aa: CATSKDLQVYEQYF
abundance: NA; d_gene: NA; v_gene: TRBV10-3; j_gene: TRBJ1-1; CDR3nt: TGTGCCATCAGTCCGGCGGACACTGAAGCTTTCTTT; CDR3aa: CAISPADTEAFF
abundance: NA; d_gene: NA; v_gene: TRBV2; j_gene: TRBJ2-5; CDR3nt: TGTGCCAGCAGGGGGGAGACCCAGTACTTC; CDR3aa: CASRGETQYF
abundance: NA; d_gene: NA; v_gene: TRBV14; j_gene: TRBJ2-3; CDR3nt: TGTGCCAGCAGCGGGACGGGAGTAAGTACGCAGTATTTT; CDR3aa: CASSGTGVSTQYF
abundance: NA; d_gene: NA; v_gene: TRBV4-2; j_gene: TRBJ1-1; CDR3nt: TGTGCCAGCAGCCACCTCGACAGGAACACTGAAGCTTTCTTT; CDR3aa: CASSHLDRNTEAFF
abundance: NA; d_gene: NA; v_gene: TRBV7-8; j_gene: TRBJ1-5; CDR3nt: TGTGCCAGCAGCTTAGTAGGGCGTTGGGCGGAAGTTGGCAATCAGCCCCAGCATTTT; CDR3aa: CASSLVGRWAEVGNQPQHF
abundance: NA; d_gene: NA; v_gene: TRBV7-3; j_gene: TRBJ2-2; CDR3nt: TGTGCCAGCAGCTTAAGAGGGAACACCGGGGAGCTGTTTTTT; CDR3aa: CASSLRGNTGELFF